A single sample gave rise to the 22 T cell receptor beta chains below, sequenced in a study of T cell changes during pregnancy in multiple sclerosis (dated 2019 in TCRdb). Library preparation employed the immunoSEQ multiplex PCR assay. TCRdb took over this immuneACCESS table, retaining in-frame rearrangements with V and J assigned. Such tables are incomplete; in checked studies, under half of the missing clones stem from an unresolved V gene, and the remainder is unexplained. This sample is represented by about 35,000 clones; 80% to 90% of them were singletons. The top ten constitute 3.5% to 4% of the sample. Sequencing used CD8+ T cells from peripheral blood mononuclear cells, obtained in the third trimester of pregnancy. The receptor source for this set is a female donor with multiple sclerosis, enrolled in a pregnancy study.

The genes are TRBV6-1 and TRBJ2-5; no firm D call. The germline gives CDR1 MNHNS, CDR2 SASEGT. The CDR3 runs 14 residues. Trimming shortened V by 2 bases and J by 5 bases, and 12 bases separated the two germline ends. The CDR3 protein is CASSELGSSETQYF. CDR3 DNA: TGTGCCAGCAGTGAACTCGGGTCCTCGGAGACCCAGTACTTC.

The chain is built from TRBV27 and TRBJ2-3; 10 nucleotides match TRBD1. The trim removed 0 bases at V and 5 bases at J, leaving 5 bases unmatched. CDR3 size: 16 residues. CDR1 and CDR2 from the germline V gene are MNHEY and SMNVEV (reference sequence). The CDR3: CASSLSGGQGIDTQYF. The CDR3 DNA reads as TGTGCCAGCAGTTTATCGGGGGGACAGGGGATAGATACGCAGTATTTT.

The chain has TRBV27 and TRBJ2-7, with D perhaps TRBD1 (6 bases). Trimming took off 10 bases at V and 2 bases at J, with 18 bases between the two ends. This CDR3 is built from 14 residues. Germline CDR1 reads MNHEY; CDR2 reads SMNVEV (reference sequence). CDR3: CATAGQSNAYEQYF. For the CDR3, the DNA is TGTGCCACTGCCGGACAGAGCAACGCCTACGAGCAGTACTTC.

The chain links TRBV27 to TRBJ2-3, with 7 bases aligning to TRBD1. This CDR3 contains 16 residues. CDR1 and CDR2 (germline): MNHEY, SMNVEV (reference sequence). V trimming: 4 bases; J trimming: 6 bases; junction bases outside the gene matches: 13. CDR3 amino acids: CASSSRQGIITDTQYF. As DNA, the CDR3 is TGTGCCAGCAGTTCCCGACAGGGTATCATCACGGATACGCAGTATTTT.

The chain uses TRBV7-2 and TRBJ1-6, with D unclear. Trimming left V 1 base short and J 0 bases short, with 4 bases between. The CDR3 is 15 amino acids. CDR1 and CDR2 from the germline V gene are SGHTA and FQGNSA. Here the CDR3 reads CASSLESSYNSPLHF. The CDR3 DNA sequence: TGTGCCAGCAGCTTAGAGAGCTCCTATAATTCACCCCTCCACTTT.

The chain combines TRBV12-5 with TRBJ1-1; 7 bases agree with TRBD1. Germline V lookup: CDR1 LGHNT, CDR2 FRNRAP. V dropped 5 bases and J dropped 1; count of bases not matched to a gene: 4. The CDR3 loop spans 14 amino acids. The CDR3 region has the DNA TGTGCTAGTGGTGTGGGACAGCCGAACACTGAAGCTTTCTTT. This sequence encodes CASGVGQPNTEAFF.

V gene TRBV7-8 combines with J gene TRBJ2-2, with TRBD1 as a possible D gene (5 bases). The ends were cut back, 5 bases at V and 6 bases at J, with 19 bases in the middle. The CDR3 is 16 amino acids. The V gene's germline CDR1 is SGHVS and CDR2 FQNEAQ. DNA for the CDR3: TGTGCCAGCAGCATCCCAGTACCCAAGGGGTCCGGGGAGCTGTTTTTT. It specifies CASSIPVPKGSGELFF.

The J gene is TRBJ2-3, the V gene TRBV27, with 10 bases identical to TRBD2. V gave up 1 base and J gave up 4 bases; unmatched junction bases: 14. Germline V lookup: CDR1 MNHEY, CDR2 SMNVEV (reference sequence). This CDR3 spans 19 amino acids. The CDR3 bases are TGTGCCAGCAGTTTATACCCCACACTTCTAGCGGGGGAGGCAGATACGCAGTATTTT. Protein sequence: CASSLYPTLLAGEADTQYF.

By sample share, this clone is medium-sized. The chain combines TRBV5-1 with TRBJ1-6, with D perhaps matching TRBD1 (6 bases). This CDR3 spans 16 amino acids. CDR1 is SGHRS, CDR2 YFSETQ, per germline. V gave up 0 bases and J gave up 9 bases, with 16 bases separating them. The CDR3 DNA sequence: TGCGCCAGCAGCTTGGTGGTTGTAGGGGGGGCTTCACCCCTCCACTTT. Translation gives CASSLVVVGGASPLHF.

The table lists this clone with many counts. The chain recombines TRBV20-1 with TRBJ1-1, with no clear D. Trimming took 2 bases from V and 3 from J, leaving 4 bases between them. This CDR3 spans 11 amino acids. Germline CDR1 and CDR2: DFQATT and SNEGSKA (reference sequence). CDR3 amino acids: CSARQDTEAFF. CDR3 coding DNA: TGCAGTGCTAGACAGGACACTGAAGCTTTCTTT.

Sample share makes this clone medium-sized (0.01 to 0.1%). This chain connects TRBV6-4 to TRBJ2-1; D may be TRBD1 (5 bases). The V end lost 2 bases, the J end lost 0 bases, and 5 bases lay between the germline ends. This CDR3 region has 14 residues. Per germline, CDR1 MRHNA and CDR2 SNTAGT. The CDR3 sequence: CASSDDSSYNEQFF. The CDR3 DNA follows: TGTGCCAGCAGTGACGACAGCTCCTACAATGAGCAGTTCTTC.

The chain is built from TRBV27 and TRBJ2-5, with a tentative D call TRBD2 (6 bases). The CDR3 is 16 amino acids. Germline V lookup: CDR1 MNHEY, CDR2 SMNVEV (reference sequence). V gave up 2 bases and J gave up 4 bases, with 17 bases separating them. The CDR3 spells CASSLNPTGTGETQYF. DNA for the CDR3: TGTGCCAGCAGTTTAAACCCGACGGGGACTGGAGAGACCCAGTACTTC.

V usage is TRBV13 and J usage is TRBJ2-7; TRBD1 matches 11 bases. The CDR3 sequence is 15 residues long. The germline V gene has CDR1 PRHDT and CDR2 FYEKMQ (reference sequence). The junction had 7 bases not matched to a gene; V was cut back by 5 bases and J by 4 bases. CDR3 DNA sequence: TGTGCCAGCAGCCCGCGGACAGGGGGCGCGTACGAGCAGTACTTC. Residues: CASSPRTGGAYEQYF.

The rearrangement joins TRBV27 to TRBJ1-2; weak D call: TRBD1 (5 bases). The CDR3 sequence is 13 residues long. The germline CDR1 and CDR2 sequences are MNHEY and SMNVEV (reference sequence). Trimming took off 3 bases at V and 4 bases at J, with 9 bases between the two ends. CDR3 DNA: TGTGCCAGCAGTTTGGGCGGGGGCTATGGCTACACCTTC. Protein sequence: CASSLGGGYGYTF.

The genes are TRBV27 and TRBJ1-4; the D gene is possibly TRBD1 (6 bases). CDR1 and CDR2 (germline): MNHEY, SMNVEV (reference sequence). CDR3 length: 15 amino acids. V lost 3 bases and J 7 bases, leaving 15 bases between the germline ends. The DNA of the CDR3 is TGTGCCAGCAGTTTTTCGGGGGGCGAGAGTGAAAAACTGTTTTTT. Translation: CASSFSGGESEKLFF. Full variable domain (remainder filled in from reference TRBV27 and TRBJ1-4): EAQVTQNPRYLITVTGKKLTVTCSQNMNHEYMSWYRQDPGLGLRQIYYSMNVEVTDKGDVPEGYKVSRKEKRNFPLILESPSPNQTSLYFCASSFSGGESEKLFFGSGTQLSVL.

The chain carries TRBV4-1 and TRBJ1-2; D might be TRBD1 (6 bases). Trimming took off 0 bases at V and 6 bases at J, with 14 bases between the two ends. CDR3 length equals 15 residues. Per germline, CDR1 MGHRA and CDR2 YSYEKL. The CDR3 DNA reads as TGCGCCAGCAGCCAAGAAGGGGGGGGCAACGATGGCTACACCTTC. Translating it yields CASSQEGGGNDGYTF.

The rearrangement joins TRBV7-2 to TRBJ2-4; 10 bases fit TRBD1. The CDR3 covers 15 residues. With 8 bases clipped from V and 7 bases from J, the junction kept 11 bases outside the gene matches. Per germline, CDR1 SGHTA and CDR2 FQGNSA. DNA of the CDR3: TGTGCCAGCCGCTCGAGACAGGGGGCGATGAACATTCAGTACTTC. Encoded protein: CASRSRQGAMNIQYF.

V gene TRBV7-2 combines with J gene TRBJ2-7; the match to TRBD2 covers 8 bases. The CDR3 totals 17 residues. Looked up from germline, CDR1 is SGHTA and CDR2 is FQGNSA. The V segment lost 4 bases and the J segment 2 bases; nucleotides outside the gene matches: 13. The CDR3 nucleotides read TGTGCCAGCAGCTCAAAGGAAGCGGGGGAAATAACCTACGAGCAGTACTTC. It is translated as CASSSKEAGEITYEQYF.

This chain joins TRBV4-1 and TRBJ1-6; D is unclear. Germline V gene lookup returns CDR1 MGHRA and CDR2 YSYEKL. The ends were cut back, 1 base at V and 11 bases at J, with 9 bases in the middle. This CDR3 is 13 amino acids long. The CDR3 loop is CASSQGGGTPLHF. The CDR3 DNA is TGCGCCAGCAGCCAAGGGGGAGGGACACCCCTCCACTTT.

The V gene is TRBV7-2, the J gene TRBJ2-5; 10 bases align to TRBD1. The length of the CDR3 is 14 residues. From germline, CDR1 is SGHTA and CDR2 FQGNSA. Germline trimming cut 4 bases from V and 4 bases from J; bases unmatched to any gene: 3. The CDR3 nucleotides read TGTGCCAGCAGCTGGACAGGGGGGGGAGAGACCCAGTACTTC. It specifies CASSWTGGGETQYF.

The V call is TRBV19, the J call TRBJ1-5, with 7 bases fitting TRBD1. V lost 5 bases to trimming and J lost 4 bases; unmatched junction nucleotides: 8. The CDR3 has 15 amino acids. Germline loops: CDR1 LNHDA, CDR2 SQIVND (reference sequence). The CDR3 bases are TGTGCCAGTAGTTCGCGACAGGGCGGGAATCAGCCCCAGCATTTT. Protein sequence: CASSSRQGGNQPQHF.

The V call is TRBV19, the J call TRBJ1-1, with D tentatively TRBD1 (5 bases). The CDR3 is 12 residues long. V was clipped by 5 bases and J by 5 bases, with 9 bases between them. Germline CDR1 LNHDA, CDR2 SQIVND (reference sequence). This CDR3 is CASSPGSTEAFF. The CDR3 DNA follows: TGTGCCAGTAGTCCAGGGTCTACTGAAGCTTTCTTT.